This T cell receptor beta chain was obtained from a study of T cells in Graves' hyperthyroidism and ophthalmopathy. Template material for amplifying TCR beta CDR3 regions consisted of RNA transcripts. TCR CDR3 regions were first amplified by RT-PCR with HTBI primers. TCRdb recomputed calls from the multiplex PCR reads with MiXCR, one row per CDR3 protein. There are about 290,000 distinct CDR3 sequences in the sample; around 16% occur only once, and roughly a third lies in the top ten. This clonotype was counted at least ten times. Its target is not known. Overall study findings and caveats: The model foresaw ophthalmopathy a median roughly 6.5 months prior to onset. Blood also showed most of the thyroid clonotypes that were expanded above 0.001.

Germline loops: CDR1 DFQATT, CDR2 SNEGSKA (reference sequence). This CDR3 is built from 14 residues. Trimming took 4 bases from V and 0 from J, leaving 13 bases between them. The sequence came from a man aged 25 to 40 with Graves' hyperthyroidism. Sequencing was carried out using blood. This rearrangement joins TRBV20-1 to TRBJ2-7; D unclear. The CDR3 loop is CSATVPRSSYEQYF. The DNA of the CDR3 is TGCAGTGCTACCGTCCCGAGGAGCTCCTACGAGCAGTACTTC.